The TCR beta chain described here comes from a study of Graves' ophthalmopathy and Graves' hyperthyroidism (dated by TCRdb to the late 2010s). Broadly, across the study: Peripheral blood samples were taken at the time of initial diagnosis, before any treatment was given. To tell Graves' ophthalmopathy apart from Graves' hyperthyroidism, and to predict which patients would progress to ophthalmopathy, the study relied on TCR beta repertoire signatures. In total, 135 blood samples were TCR-sequenced: fewer than 50 ophthalmopathy, approximately 75 hyperthyroidism and approximately 17 hyperthyroidism-to-ophthalmopathy patients. A discovery set of 95 to 100 patients (43 ophthalmopathy, just over 55 stable hyperthyroidism) was enrolled to explore V-J signatures distinguishing ophthalmopathy from hyperthyroidism. The independent validation cohort included 20 or so hyperthyroidism patients plus 17 patients who later progressed from hyperthyroidism to ophthalmopathy. T-cell repertoires of thyroid tissue and blood were compared in over five hyperthyroidism patients. After sampling, hyperthyroidism patients received methimazole starting at 30 mg daily, and ophthalmopathy patients received high-dose intravenous methylprednisolone. The roughly 91 discovery patients were randomly divided into training and test sets at a 7:3 ratio.

The research as a whole found: In validation, the model predicted ophthalmopathy progression with about 64% sensitivity and approximately 75% specificity; more than ten predicted patients were CT-confirmed with GO in a median of around 6.5 months. Most of the expanded thyroid clonotypes with a frequency above 0.001 were also detected in blood, and it was suggested that the thyroid immune response may be reflected by blood repertoires. In cross-validation, the 13-signature model distinguished ophthalmopathy from stable hyperthyroidism with around 86% sensitivity and 81.08% specificity, while in the test set the corresponding values were about 80% and 75%. No statistical method was used to predetermine the sample size, and group allocation was not hidden from the investigators.

Concerning this clonotype itself: The target of this receptor is not known. No base-level quality is on record; no much larger clone is a single base apart.

Measured from the cysteine to the phenylalanine, the CDR3 is 15 residues long. The entry retains the CDR3 DNA only, 45 bases that are in frame from base 1. V loses 4 bases, J loses 4 bases, and the germline ends lie 16 bases apart. Based on the germline V gene (reference sequence), the CDR1 and CDR2 sequences are LGHDT and YNNKEL. Hyperthyroidism was defined as stable when no progression to ophthalmopathy occurred within 18 months of follow-up. The hyperthyroidism patients were 18 to 65 years old and newly diagnosed, with a disease duration of less than 2 months. Patients with other autoimmune diseases, uncontrolled infections, pregnancy or lactation were excluded. Diagnosis relied on clinical symptoms, serum thyroxine, TRAb, thyroid ultrasound and orbital computed tomography. PBMCs were isolated from about 9 ml of fresh peripheral blood by Ficoll-Paque density gradient centrifugation. Trizol reagent was used to extract the total RNA, and its quality was then checked on an Agilent 2100 Bioanalyzer.

TCR beta CDR3 regions were amplified from RNA transcripts for repertoire sequencing. The first round was an RT-PCR using HTBI primers with the Qiagen OneStep RT-PCR kit, and this first round was followed by a second-round multiplex PCR, then size selection and purification. Libraries were sequenced paired-end with 100 bp reads on an Illumina HiSeq2000. For the original study's pipeline: SOAPnuke was used for read processing, and reads with adapters, uncalled bases, a mean Phred below 15, or no exact constant-primer or identifier match were discarded. High-quality paired reads were merged with COPE v1.2.5. Unique nucleotide sequences were defined as clonotypes and aligned to IMGT TRB V, D and J references using MiTCR v1.1. The analysis was limited to V-J combinations with a frequency above 0.0001, which together covered 98% to 99.2% of repertoires. For each V-J combination, a TCR clonal expansion and chaos score was defined as F50 clonal expansion divided by the chaos observed in the TCRdist matrix. Welch's t-statistics and random forest were used to narrow the features down to approximately twelve V-J combinations, which were then fed into a naive Bayes classifier. The similarity between thyroid and blood repertoires was quantified using the Morisita-Horn index. TCRdb redid the processing of the public reads, applying fastp at Q25 and MiXCR, and retained in-frame beta chains. CDR3 protein duplicates are merged, each entry listing the most common genes and DNA. These V and J calls rely on TCRdb rather than the paper's analysis. The table for this sample lists about 400,000 distinct CDR3 sequences; 20% to 25% of them were counted only once. Around 3.1% of the sample comes from the top ten.

The clonotype originates from a woman between 18 and 29 years old with stable Graves' hyperthyroidism. Donor details come from another sample of the same person, matched by shared clones. The sequence is built from TRBV3-1 and TRBJ1-1; perhaps TRBD1 is the D gene, with 5 bases matching. What was sequenced was peripheral blood. CDR3 reads: CASSLKQVLGTEAFF. The DNA sequence follows: TGTGCCAGCAGCCTAAAACAGGTGTTAGGCACTGAAGCTTTCTTT.